The next 17 T cell receptor beta chains were all read from a single sample in a study of T cell responses to AZD1222 COVID-19 vaccine. Using immunoSEQ multiplex PCR, the repertoire was profiled, and TCRdb retains in-frame clones only, with some absent. The sample holds about 140,000 clones, approximately 86% seen once. The sample in question was peripheral blood, obtained 28 days after the second AZD1222 dose. The origin of the receptors is an adult who received the AZD1222 COVID-19 vaccine.

This chain uses TRBV10-2 with TRBJ1-1; maybe TRBD1 (6 bases). From germline, CDR1 is WSHSY and CDR2 SAAADI. The CDR3 contains 18 residues. V shed 10 bases and J shed 1 base, with 28 bases lying between them. The CDR3 loop reads CATRRPGAKGSRNTEAFF. DNA of the CDR3: TGCGCCACCCGCCGTCCGGGGGCGAAGGGTTCAAGGAACACTGAAGCTTTCTTT.

This chain joins TRBV19 and TRBJ1-3; D is unclear. This CDR3 contains 11 residues. V was clipped by 5 bases and J by 5 bases, with 4 bases between them. CDR1 and CDR2 (germline): LNHDA, SQIVND (reference sequence). The CDR3 DNA reads as TGTGCCAGTAGTGGCCGAAACACCATATATTTT. Translation gives CASSGRNTIYF.

The gene calls are TRBV2 and TRBJ1-5; 10 nucleotides agree with TRBD1. CDR3 length: 14 amino acids. From germline, CDR1 is SNHLY and CDR2 FYNNEI. Losses at the gene ends were 6 bases for V and 7 bases for J; bases not matched to a gene: 6. CDR3 loop: CASRDRGPRQPQHF. CDR3 nucleotide sequence: TGTGCCAGCAGAGACAGGGGGCCGCGGCAGCCCCAGCATTTT. The variable domain in full, with the rest retrieved from reference TRBV2 and TRBJ1-5, is EPEVTQTPSHQVTQMGQEVILRCVPISNHLYFYWYRQILGQKVEFLVSFYNNEISEKSEIFDDQFSVERPDGSNFTLKIRSTKLEDSAMYFCASRDRGPRQPQHFGDGTRLSIL.

This clone was recorded a few times. The V call is TRBV10-2, the J call TRBJ2-7; weak D call: TRBD2 (5 bases). The V end lost 6 bases, the J end lost 2 bases, and 8 bases lay between the germline ends. Germline values: CDR1 WSHSY, CDR2 SAAADI. The CDR3 spans 12 residues. In DNA form, the CDR3 reads TGCGCCAGCAGAATGAGGGCCTACGAGCAGTACTTC. This gives the protein CASRMRAYEQYF.

The chain is built from TRBV4-2 and TRBJ2-3; 9 nucleotides match TRBD2. The CDR3 sequence is 15 residues long. J gave up 8 bases and V 0 bases, and 6 bases lay outside the gene matches. CDR1 and CDR2 from the germline V gene are LGHNA and YNFKEQ. The CDR3 is CASSQDPSGVGTQYF. The CDR3 DNA sequence: TGTGCCAGCAGCCAAGACCCTAGCGGGGTGGGTACGCAGTATTTT.

The V gene is TRBV5-4, the J gene TRBJ2-3; TRBD2 matches at 10 bases. From germline, CDR1 is SGHNT and CDR2 YYREEE (reference sequence). This CDR3 has 16 residues. V shed 4 bases and J 2 bases; nucleotides not matched to a gene: 7. CDR3 bases: TGTGCCAGCAGCGCCCCCGGACTAGCGGTCACAGATACGCAGTATTTT. This translates into CASSAPGLAVTDTQYF.

The genes are TRBV15 and TRBJ1-1; D is ambiguous. The CDR3 totals 14 residues. Trimming shortened V by 1 base and J by 3 bases, and 9 bases separated the two germline ends. Germline CDR1 and CDR2: LNHNV and YYDKDF (reference sequence). The CDR3 nucleotides read TGTGCCACCAGCAGAGTGGACCTGTACACTGAAGCTTTCTTT. Translation: CATSRVDLYTEAFF.

CDR3: CASTMDRSNTEAFF. The CDR3 DNA is TGTGCCAGCACCATGGACAGGTCGAACACTGAAGCTTTCTTT. The chain uses TRBV11-2 and TRBJ1-1; 7 bases fit TRBD1. V lost 7 bases to trimming and J lost 1 base; unmatched junction nucleotides: 6. Germline V gene data show CDR1 as SGHAT and CDR2 as FQNNGV. CDR3 length: 14 amino acids. Based on the CDR3 plus reference TRBV11-2 and TRBJ1-1, the full variable domain is EAGVAQSPRYKIIEKRQSVAFWCNPISGHATLYWYQQILGQGPKLLIQFQNNGVVDDSQLPKDRFSAERLKGVDSTLKIQPAKLEDSAVYLCASTMDRSNTEAFFGQGTRLTVV.

The rearrangement uses TRBV28 and TRBJ1-5; D call uncertain. Germline V lookup: CDR1 MDHEN, CDR2 SYDVKM. Trimming pared 5 bases from V and 4 bases from J, leaving 12 bases between. The CDR3 has 14 residues. CDR3 DNA sequence: TGTGCCAGCAGTCCCCCCTCCCAGAATCAGCCCCAGCATTTT. Translation: CASSPPSQNQPQHF.

The chain combines TRBV6-6 with TRBJ2-3; D is undetermined. Trimming removed 4 bases from V and 1 base from J, with 9 bases in between. The CDR3 runs to 14 residues. Germline CDR1 is MNHNY and CDR2 is SVGAGI (reference sequence). The CDR3 reads CASSSPAGTDTQYF. CDR3 nucleotide sequence: TGTGCCAGCAGTTCCCCCGCCGGCACAGATACGCAGTATTTT.

The chain joins TRBV28 to TRBJ1-1; D may be TRBD1 (5 bases). V was shortened by 11 bases and J by 1 base, with 17 bases between the two germline ends. The CDR3 extends over 14 amino acids. Germline V lookup: CDR1 MDHEN, CDR2 SYDVKM. The CDR3 here is CAAHRRGENTEAFF. In DNA form, the CDR3 reads TGTGCCGCCCACCGGCGGGGGGAGAACACTGAAGCTTTCTTT.

The gene calls are TRBV11-2 and TRBJ2-7; TRBD1 matches at 10 bases. J gave up 2 bases and V 5 bases, and 6 bases lay outside the gene matches. Per germline, CDR1 SGHAT and CDR2 FQNNGV. The CDR3 spans 15 residues. The CDR3 loop reads CASSLGTGETYEQYF. CDR3 in DNA: TGTGCCAGCAGCCTTGGGACAGGGGAAACCTACGAGCAGTACTTC. Full variable domain (rest looked up from reference TRBV11-2 and TRBJ2-7): EAGVAQSPRYKIIEKRQSVAFWCNPISGHATLYWYQQILGQGPKLLIQFQNNGVVDDSQLPKDRFSAERLKGVDSTLKIQPAKLEDSAVYLCASSLGTGETYEQYFGPGTRLTVT.

In its sample, this clone was seen a few times. At one end the junction does not follow the germline gene, possibly because of a read error. The chain couples TRBV27 to TRBJ2-7, with D perhaps being TRBD1 or TRBD2 (5 bases each). The length of the CDR3 is 16 residues. The germline V gene encodes CDR1 MNHEY and CDR2 SMNVEV (reference sequence). The CDR3 nucleotides are TGTGCCAGCAGTTTAAAGGGGCGGGCCCCTAACTACAAGCAGTACTTC. Its protein is CASSLKGRAPNYKQYF.

This clone has just one count. This rearrangement joins TRBV5-8 to TRBJ1-6; D is uncertain. This CDR3 is 15 amino acids long. Germline CDR1 SGHTS, CDR2 YDEGEE. V lost 4 bases, J lost 3 bases, and 11 bases lay in between. The CDR3 nucleotides are TGTGCCAGCAGCCCCCGTGGGAGCTATAATTCACCCCTCCACTTT. Translated, it gives CASSPRGSYNSPLHF.

This rearrangement joins TRBV5-1 to TRBJ2-5; D not certain. Germline CDR1 SGHRS, CDR2 YFSETQ. The CDR3 contains 12 residues. The V gene lost 1 base and the J gene lost 4 bases, with 5 bases spanning the gap. CDR3 loop: CASSLTRETQYF. The CDR3 DNA follows: TGCGCCAGCAGCTTGACGCGAGAGACCCAGTACTTC.

This clone was seen only a few times. This chain connects TRBV4-1 to TRBJ1-2, with TRBD1 matching 7 bases. V shed 4 bases, J shed 7 bases, and the junction held 12 bases outside the gene matches. Germline V gene data show CDR1 as MGHRA and CDR2 as YSYEKL. This CDR3 has 15 amino acids. CDR3 sequence (DNA): TGCGCCAGCAGCCGCGGGACAGCCTCGGGCCGTGGCTACACCTTC. Its translation is CASSRGTASGRGYTF.

This clone turned up a few times. The chain carries TRBV28 and TRBJ1-5; D is undetermined. V was cut by 3 bases and J by 1 base, with 10 bases left in between. From germline, CDR1 is MDHEN and CDR2 SYDVKM. The CDR3 extends over 15 amino acids. The CDR3, as DNA: TGTGCCAGCAGTTTCGTTCTTCCGAGCAATCAGCCCCAGCATTTT. Encoded protein: CASSFVLPSNQPQHF.